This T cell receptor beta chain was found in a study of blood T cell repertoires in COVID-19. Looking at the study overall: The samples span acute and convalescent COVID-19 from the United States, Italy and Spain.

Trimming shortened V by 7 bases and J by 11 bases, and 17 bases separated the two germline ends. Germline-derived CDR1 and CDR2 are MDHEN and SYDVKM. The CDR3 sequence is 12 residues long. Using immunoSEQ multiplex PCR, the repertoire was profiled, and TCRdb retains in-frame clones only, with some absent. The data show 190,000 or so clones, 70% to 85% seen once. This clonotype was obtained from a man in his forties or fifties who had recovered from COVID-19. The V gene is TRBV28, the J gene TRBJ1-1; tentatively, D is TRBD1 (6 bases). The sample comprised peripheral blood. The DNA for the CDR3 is TGTGCCAGCATTCTAACGACAGGAAGGGCTTTCTTT. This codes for CASILTTGRAFF.